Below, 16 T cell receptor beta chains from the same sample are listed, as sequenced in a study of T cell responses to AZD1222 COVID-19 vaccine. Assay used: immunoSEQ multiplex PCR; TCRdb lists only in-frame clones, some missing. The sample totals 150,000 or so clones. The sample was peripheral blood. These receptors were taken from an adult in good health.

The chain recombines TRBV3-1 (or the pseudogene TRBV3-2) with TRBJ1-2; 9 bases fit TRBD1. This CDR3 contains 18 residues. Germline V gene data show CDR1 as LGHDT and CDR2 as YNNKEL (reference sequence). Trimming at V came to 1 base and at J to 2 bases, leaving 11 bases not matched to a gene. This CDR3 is CASSQVLTGGVLNYGYTF. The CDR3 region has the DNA TGTGCCAGCAGCCAAGTCTTGACAGGGGGTGTTCTAAACTATGGCTACACCTTC.

The CDR3 loop reads CSVEQQGNTEAFF. The CDR3 coding sequence is TGCAGCGTTGAACAACAGGGGAACACTGAAGCTTTCTTT. This rearrangement joins TRBV29-1 to TRBJ1-1, with a tentative D call TRBD1 (6 bases). Germline lookup yields CDR1 SQVTM and CDR2 ANQGSEA. CDR3 length: 13 amino acids. Trimming shortened V by 2 bases and J by 1 base, and 8 bases separated the two germline ends.

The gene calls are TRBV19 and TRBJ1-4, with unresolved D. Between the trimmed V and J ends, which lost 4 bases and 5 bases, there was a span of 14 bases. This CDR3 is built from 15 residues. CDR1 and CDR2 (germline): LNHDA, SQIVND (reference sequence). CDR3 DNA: TGTGCCAGTAGTAGACGCCCCAACTCAAATGAAAAACTGTTTTTT. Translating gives CASSRRPNSNEKLFF. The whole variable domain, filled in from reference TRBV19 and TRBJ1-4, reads DGGITQSPKYLFRKEGQNVTLSCEQNLNHDAMYWYRQDPGQGLRLIYYSQIVNDFQKGDIAEGYSVSREKKESFPLTVTSAQKNPTAFYLCASSRRPNSNEKLFFGSGTQLSVL.

This CDR3 reads CASSQGRGLTENTQYF. CDR3 bases: TGTGCCAGCAGCCAGGGGCGGGGGCTCACAGAAAATACGCAGTATTTT. The J gene is TRBJ2-3, the V gene TRBV7-2; TRBD2 might be the D (7 bases). The V end was cut by 5 bases, the J end by 7 bases, with 22 bases between. CDR1 and CDR2 (germline): SGHTA, FQGNSA. This CDR3 is built from 16 residues.

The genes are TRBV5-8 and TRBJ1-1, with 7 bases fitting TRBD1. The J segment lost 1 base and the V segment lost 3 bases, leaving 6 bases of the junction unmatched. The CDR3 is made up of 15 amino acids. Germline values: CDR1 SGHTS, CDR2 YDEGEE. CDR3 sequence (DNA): TGTGCCAGCAGCTCCGGAGGGGGCTGGAACACTGAAGCTTTCTTT. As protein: CASSSGGGWNTEAFF.

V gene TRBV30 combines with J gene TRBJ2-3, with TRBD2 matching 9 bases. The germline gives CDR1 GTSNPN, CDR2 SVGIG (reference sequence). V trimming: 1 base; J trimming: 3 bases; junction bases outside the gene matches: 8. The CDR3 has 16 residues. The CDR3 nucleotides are TGTGCCTGGAGTGGTCAGCGGGGGGTAGTGACAGATACGCAGTATTTT. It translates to CAWSGQRGVVTDTQYF. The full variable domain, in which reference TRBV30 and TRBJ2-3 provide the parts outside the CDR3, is SQTIHQWPATLVQPVGSPLSLECTVEGTSNPNLYWYRQAAGRGLQLLFYSVGIGQISSEVPQNLSASRPQDRQFILSSKKLLLSDSGFYLCAWSGQRGVVTDTQYFGPGTRLTVL.

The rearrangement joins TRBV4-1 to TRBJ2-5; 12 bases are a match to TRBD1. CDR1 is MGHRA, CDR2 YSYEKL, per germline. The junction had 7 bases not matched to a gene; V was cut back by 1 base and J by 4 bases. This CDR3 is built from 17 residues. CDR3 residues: CASSQGLGQGAGETQYF. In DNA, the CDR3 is TGCGCCAGCAGCCAAGGCTTGGGACAGGGGGCCGGAGAGACCCAGTACTTC.

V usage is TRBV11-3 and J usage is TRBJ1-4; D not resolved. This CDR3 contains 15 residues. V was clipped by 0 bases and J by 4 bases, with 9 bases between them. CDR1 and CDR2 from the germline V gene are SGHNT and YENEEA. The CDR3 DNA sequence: TGTGCCAGCAGCTTAGATGGTGTCGTTAATGAAAAACTGTTTTTT. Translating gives CASSLDGVVNEKLFF.

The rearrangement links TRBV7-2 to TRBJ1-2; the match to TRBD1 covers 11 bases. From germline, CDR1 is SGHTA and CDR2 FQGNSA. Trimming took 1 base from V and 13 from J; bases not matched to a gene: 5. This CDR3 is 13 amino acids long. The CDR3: CASSLEWDRGSTF. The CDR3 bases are TGTGCCAGCAGCTTAGAGTGGGACAGGGGGAGCACCTTC.

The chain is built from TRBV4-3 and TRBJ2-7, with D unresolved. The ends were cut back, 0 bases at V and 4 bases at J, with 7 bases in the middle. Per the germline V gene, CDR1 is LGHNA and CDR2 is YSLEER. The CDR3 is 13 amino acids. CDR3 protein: CASSQDLGYEQYF. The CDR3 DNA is TGCGCCAGCAGCCAAGATTTAGGTTACGAGCAGTACTTC.

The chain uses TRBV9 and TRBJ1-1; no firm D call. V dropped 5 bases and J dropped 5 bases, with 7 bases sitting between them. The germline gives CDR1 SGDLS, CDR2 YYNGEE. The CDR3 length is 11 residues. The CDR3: CASSRGTEAFF. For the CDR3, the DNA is TGTGCCAGCAGTAGAGGGACTGAAGCTTTCTTT.

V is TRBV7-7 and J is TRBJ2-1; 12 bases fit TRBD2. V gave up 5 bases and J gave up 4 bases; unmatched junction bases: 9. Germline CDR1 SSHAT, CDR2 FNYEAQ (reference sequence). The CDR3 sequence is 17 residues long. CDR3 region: CASSPKLAGGLYNEQFF. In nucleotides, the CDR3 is TGTGCCAGCAGCCCTAAACTAGCGGGGGGCTTATACAATGAGCAGTTCTTC.

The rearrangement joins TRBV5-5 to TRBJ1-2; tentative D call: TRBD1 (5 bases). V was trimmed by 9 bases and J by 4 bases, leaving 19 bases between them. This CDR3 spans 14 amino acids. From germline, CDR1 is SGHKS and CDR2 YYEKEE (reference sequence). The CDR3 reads CATTAPGAGYGYTF. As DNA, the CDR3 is TGTGCCACTACCGCCCCCGGGGCCGGCTATGGCTACACCTTC.

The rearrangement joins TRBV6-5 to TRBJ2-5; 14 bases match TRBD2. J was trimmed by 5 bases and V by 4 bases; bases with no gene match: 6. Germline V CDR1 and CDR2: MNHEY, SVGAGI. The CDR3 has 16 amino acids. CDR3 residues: CASSSTSGGARETQYF. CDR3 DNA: TGTGCCAGCAGTTCGACTAGCGGGGGGGCCCGGGAGACCCAGTACTTC.

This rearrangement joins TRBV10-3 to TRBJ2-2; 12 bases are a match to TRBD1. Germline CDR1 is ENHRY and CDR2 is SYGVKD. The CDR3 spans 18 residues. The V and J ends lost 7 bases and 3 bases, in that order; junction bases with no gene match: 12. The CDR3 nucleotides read TGTGCCATCAAACCGGGACAGGGGGCTTCCGTGGACACCGGGGAGCTGTTTTTT. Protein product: CAIKPGQGASVDTGELFF.

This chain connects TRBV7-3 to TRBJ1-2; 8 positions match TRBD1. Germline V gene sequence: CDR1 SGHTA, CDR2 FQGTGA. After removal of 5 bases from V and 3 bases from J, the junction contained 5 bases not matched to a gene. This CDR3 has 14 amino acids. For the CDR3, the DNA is TGTGCCAGCAGCCTGACAGGGGTTGACTATGGCTACACCTTC. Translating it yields CASSLTGVDYGYTF.